This T cell receptor beta chain was sequenced in a study of T cell responses to AZD1222 COVID-19 vaccine (dated by TCRdb to about 2021). For the wider study: AZD1222 recipients given second doses at about 4 weeks or at about 12 weeks were pooled, since spike-specific TCR depth and breadth were not found to differ between the two schedules. A total of 230 to 250 trial participants underwent TCR sequencing, of whom some 210 received two doses of AZD1222 and about 26 received two doses of the MenACWY control vaccine. Trial participants were enrolled by age into 18-55, 56-69 and 70-plus year subgroups, with 148, 28 and 57 TCR-sequenced participants respectively.

The label giving this sample's time point can be read as: baseline before first vaccination. Samples from vaccinated people were obtained from the UK trials COV001 and COV002, which included a single-blind randomized controlled phase 2/3 trial of AZD1222 (ChAdOx1 nCoV-19) in healthy adults. For TCRbeta chain sequencing, PBMC samples from trial participants were taken at day 0 and at day 28 after the second dose. The CDR3 regions of human TCRbeta chains were subjected to immunosequencing. The study's processing was this. TCRs in the repertoires were matched against a reference library of SARS-CoV-2-specific TCRs that had been generated with the MIRA antigen-specificity platform. Breadth was defined as the fraction of unique TCRs that were SARS-CoV-2-associated, and depth was defined as the fraction of total T cells that were SARS-CoV-2-associated. Using the MIRA data, each spike-specific TCR was assigned both to the spike region to which the TCR was reactive and to a CD4 or CD8 class. Log10-transformed breadth and depth values were compared by one-way ANOVA with Sidak's multiple comparisons tests. What TCRdb holds here is the immuneACCESS table cut down to in-frame rearrangements. Part of the clones is not present; checked against another copy, under half of the missing clones reflect an unresolved V gene, and the others are unexplained. The V and J calls and the clone size are those of that table, but D and trimming were determined from the DNA. Recorded for this sample are 100,000 to 150,000 clones; roughly 87% of them occurred a single time. The ten largest clones take up roughly 10% of the sample.

In the germline V gene (reference sequence), CDR1 corresponds to GTSNPN and CDR2 to SVGIG. Including cysteine and phenylalanine, the CDR3 has 15 amino acids. The kept DNA is CDR3 alone, 45 bases in frame from the first base. V trim: 4 bases; J trim: 3 bases; unmatched bases: 12. Summary of the overall study and its limitations: Spike-specific TCR breadth and depth rose significantly after two AZD1222 doses compared with day 0 and with MenACWY recipients. Reportedly, close to half of the unique spike-specific TCRs recognized epitopes lying outside the regions that are mutated in the B.1.351 and B.1.1.7 variants. The whole spike protein was spanned by vaccine-associated CD4 TCRs, and dominant responses were seen in regions 160-218 and 743-854. Conclusions about previously exposed vaccinees are limited, since just six AZD1222 recipients were seropositive for SARS-CoV-2 at baseline. Most participants were white British and females outnumbered males, and the authors suggested that clonal diversity may have been underestimated. The 56-69-year group was small, and its depth increase did not reach significance, likely because of low power. Because no day 14 peak-response samples were available, the repertoires could be characterized only after the peak T cell response.

A remark on this clone: Its recognized antigen is unknown. Base qualities are not recorded, but no much larger clone differs from it by a single base.

The source of this sequence is an adult in good health. This receptor chain uses TRBV30 and TRBJ2-7; TRBD2 lines up with 7 middle nucleotides. This specimen consisted of peripheral blood, obtained on day 0 of AZD1222 vaccination. The nucleotide sequence reads TGTGCCTGGACCGAGATACTAGCGCCGAACTACGAGCAGTACTTC. Translated, this is CAWTEILAPNYEQYF.